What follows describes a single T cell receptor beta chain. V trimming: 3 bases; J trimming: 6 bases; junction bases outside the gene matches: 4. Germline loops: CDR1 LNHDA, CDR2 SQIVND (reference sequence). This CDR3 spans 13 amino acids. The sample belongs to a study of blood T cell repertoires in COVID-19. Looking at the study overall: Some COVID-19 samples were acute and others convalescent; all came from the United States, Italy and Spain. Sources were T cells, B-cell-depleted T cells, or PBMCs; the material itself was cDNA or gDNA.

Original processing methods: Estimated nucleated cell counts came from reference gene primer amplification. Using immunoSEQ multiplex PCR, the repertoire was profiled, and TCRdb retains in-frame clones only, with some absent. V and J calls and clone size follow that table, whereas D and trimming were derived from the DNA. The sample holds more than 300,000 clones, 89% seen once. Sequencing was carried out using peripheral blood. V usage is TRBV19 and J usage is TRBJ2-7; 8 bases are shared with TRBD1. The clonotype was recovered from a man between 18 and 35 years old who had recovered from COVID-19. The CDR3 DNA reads TGTGCCAGTAGTATTCAGGGGGCGGGCGAGCAGTACTTC. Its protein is CASSIQGAGEQYF.